Listed below are T cell receptor beta chains from one sample, sequenced in a study of cytomegalovirus exposure and HLA in healthy donors. Produced via immunoSEQ multiplex PCR; TCRdb's table is partial and in-frame only. The sample holds about 150,000 clones, 84% seen once. What was sequenced was PBMCs. These receptors all stem from a man between 18 and 35 years old in good health and CMV-seronegative. Both conserved end residues are part of each CDR3. The order of the fields is J gene, clone size, V gene, D gene, CDR3 protein, CDR3 DNA. A D gene is named only where the DNA matches it firmly. Expanded clones are given a class, and other clones once, few, many or no size at all.

TRBJ2-2 | once | TRBV7-9 | - | CASSSRDTNTGELFF | TGTGCCAGCAGCTCCCGGGACACTAACACCGGGGAGCTGTTTTTT
TRBJ2-7 | - | TRBV7-9 | - | CASSLVGGSYEQYF | TGTGCCAGCAGCTTAGTAGGGGGCTCCTACGAGCAGTACTTC
TRBJ2-1 | once | TRBV27 | - | CASSYGGGPYNEQFF | TGTGCCAGCAGCTACGGAGGGGGCCCCTACAATGAGCAGTTCTTC
TRBJ2-2 | - | TRBV5-4 | TRBD1 | CASSSRQGLVWRELFF | TGTGCCAGCAGCTCGAGACAGGGTTTAGTGTGGCGGGAGCTGTTTTTT
TRBJ2-7 | - | TRBV27 | TRBD1 | CASSLGTDYEQYF | TGTGCCAGCAGTTTAGGGACAGACTACGAGCAGTACTTC
TRBJ1-5 | - | TRBV6-1 | - | CASSEFGSGISNQPQHF | TGTGCCAGCAGTGAATTCGGGTCTGGAATTAGCAATCAGCCCCAGCATTTT
TRBJ2-1 | - | TRBV11-2 | - | CASSSRLTGVRQFF | TGTGCCAGCAGCTCCAGATTGACGGGAGTCAGGCAGTTCTTC
TRBJ1-1 | - | TRBV7-9 | - | CASSPTAYEAFF | TGTGCCAGCAGCCCTACCGCCTATGAAGCTTTCTTT
TRBJ2-6 | - | TRBV29-1 | TRBD2 | CSVGGVGAKDSGANVLTF | TGCAGCGTGGGGGGGGTTGGGGCTAAAGATTCTGGGGCCAACGTCCTGACTTTC
TRBJ2-5 | - | TRBV18 | - | CASSPPRETQYF | TGTGCCAGCTCACCACCGAGGGAGACCCAGTACTTC
TRBJ2-7 | - | TRBV2 | - | CASSLPGAYEQYF | TGTGCCAGCAGTTTACCGGGAGCTTACGAGCAGTACTTC
TRBJ2-7 | - | TRBV29-1 | - | CSVQSTEQYF | TGCAGCGTGCAATCTACCGAGCAGTACTTC
TRBJ1-6 | - | TRBV15 | - | CATSRIRLGGVTSPLHF | TGTGCCACCAGCAGAATCCGCCTGGGCGGGGTGACTTCACCCCTCCACTTT
TRBJ1-2 | - | TRBV9 | - | CASSPSAPGNNYGYTF | TGTGCCAGCAGCCCCTCGGCTCCGGGAAATAACTATGGCTACACCTTC
TRBJ1-2 | - | TRBV2 | - | CASRKGQGDGYTF | TGTGCCAGCAGAAAGGGACAAGGGGATGGCTACACCTTC
TRBJ2-2 | - | TRBV28 | TRBD1 | CASSEQDRGETGELFF | TGTGCCAGCAGCGAACAGGACAGGGGAGAGACCGGGGAGCTGTTTTTT
TRBJ2-1 | - | TRBV7-7 | - | CASSLTPLNNEQFF | TGTGCTAGCAGCCTTACTCCACTTAACAATGAGCAGTTCTTC
TRBJ2-7 | - | TRBV6-1 | TRBD1 | CASKWDSYEQYF | TGTGCCAGCAAGTGGGACAGCTACGAGCAGTACTTC
TRBJ2-2 | - | TRBV15 | TRBD1 | CATSRDEGQGSGELFF | TGTGCCACCAGCAGAGATGAAGGACAGGGATCCGGGGAGCTGTTTTTT
TRBJ2-1 | few | TRBV5-6 | TRBD2 | CASSTWTSGNEQFF | TGTGCCAGCAGCACTTGGACTAGCGGCAATGAGCAGTTCTTC
TRBJ1-4 | - | TRBV11-2 | - | CASSLDRVRGTNEKLFF | TGTGCCAGCAGCTTAGACAGGGTCAGGGGAACTAATGAAAAACTGTTTTTT
TRBJ2-3 | once | TRBV30 | - | CAFSRSSSSGDTQYF | TGTGCCTTTTCGAGATCTAGCAGCTCGGGAGATACGCAGTATTTT
TRBJ2-3 | - | TRBV4-1 | TRBD2 | CASSLTSGGGQLRTDTQYF | TGCGCCAGCAGCCTGACTAGCGGGGGGGGACAACTCCGCACAGATACGCAGTATTTT
TRBJ1-5 | - | TRBV28 | - | CASSLGQGYSQPQHF | TGTGCCAGCAGCCTCGGGCAGGGTTACAGTCAGCCCCAGCATTTT
TRBJ1-2 | - | TRBV28 | - | CASSSTGPNYGYTF | TGTGCCAGCAGCTCCACAGGGCCCAACTATGGCTACACCTTC
TRBJ2-7 | few | TRBV7-9 | TRBD2 | CASSGLGGGRAYEQYF | TGTGCCAGCAGCGGACTTGGGGGTGGGAGGGCCTACGAGCAGTACTTC
TRBJ2-1 | - | TRBV27 | TRBD2 | CASSLFPSGAYNEQFF | TGTGCCAGCAGTTTATTCCCTAGCGGAGCCTACAATGAGCAGTTCTTC
TRBJ1-2 | once | TRBV27 | - | CASRLQAPAAGNYGYTF | TGTGCCAGCCGACTCCAAGCCCCTGCGGCGGGAAACTATGGCTACACCTTC
TRBJ2-1 | - | TRBV27 | - | CASSLGQGYNEQFF | TGTGCCAGCAGTTTAGGGCAGGGATACAATGAGCAGTTCTTC
TRBJ2-5 | - | TRBV7-7 | - | CASSLGSFQETQYF | TGTGCTAGCAGCTTAGGTTCCTTCCAAGAGACCCAGTACTTC
TRBJ2-1 | - | TRBV19 | - | CASSPPGTYNEQFF | TGTGCCAGTAGTCCTCCCGGGACCTACAATGAGCAGTTCTTC
TRBJ2-7 | - | TRBV27 | - | CASSPTVTYEQYF | TGTGCCAGCAGTCCCACAGTTACCTACGAGCAGTACTTC
TRBJ2-1 | - | TRBV27 | TRBD1 | CASSTSDRVAHSYNEQFF | TGTGCCAGCAGCACCTCGGACAGGGTAGCTCACTCCTACAATGAGCAGTTCTTC
TRBJ2-1 | - | TRBV4-1 | TRBD2 | CASSHSGGDNEQFF | TGCGCCAGCAGCCATAGCGGGGGGGATAATGAGCAGTTCTTC
TRBJ1-5 | - | TRBV7-8 | TRBD1 | CASSLHRGERPQHF | TGTGCCAGCAGCCTTCACAGGGGTGAAAGGCCCCAGCATTTT
TRBJ1-3 | - | TRBV15 | - | CATSRESSGNTIYF | TGTGCCACCAGCCGTGAGAGCTCTGGAAACACCATATATTTT
TRBJ1-1 | - | TRBV30 | TRBD1 | CAWISRGHTEAFF | TGTGCCTGGATATCCAGGGGGCACACTGAAGCTTTCTTT
TRBJ2-2 | - | TRBV7-9 | - | CASSYSGFHTGELFF | TGTGCCAGCAGCTATTCAGGGTTCCACACCGGGGAGCTGTTTTTT
TRBJ2-7 | - | TRBV30 | - | CAWSVTSVEQYF | TGTGCCTGGAGTGTAACCTCGGTGGAGCAGTACTTC
TRBJ1-1 | - | TRBV18 | TRBD1 | CASSLATGRGTEAFF | TGTGCCAGCTCACTCGCGACAGGGCGAGGCACTGAAGCTTTCTTT
TRBJ2-1 | - | TRBV2 | TRBD1 | CASSKYRDRWDNEQFF | TGTGCCAGCAGTAAATACCGGGACAGGTGGGACAATGAGCAGTTCTTC
TRBJ2-5 | - | TRBV7-2 | - | CASSLDGWETQYF | TGTGCCAGCAGCCTAGACGGGTGGGAGACCCAGTACTTC
TRBJ1-2 | - | TRBV6-5 | - | CASSASGDGYTF | TGTGCCAGCAGTGCCTCGGGGGACGGCTACACCTTC
TRBJ1-2 | once | TRBV25-1 | TRBD1 | CADRDYGYTF | TGTGCCGACAGGGACTATGGCTACACCTTC
TRBJ1-5 | few | TRBV6-1 | - | CASSPRVGQPQHF | TGTGCCAGCAGCCCCAGGGTAGGTCAGCCCCAGCATTTT
TRBJ1-6 | once | TRBV2 | TRBD1 | CASTRPTGAHNSPLHF | TGTGCCAGCACTCGACCCACAGGGGCCCATAATTCACCCCTCCACTTT
TRBJ2-7 | - | TRBV27 | TRBD2 | CASSMAGTSGFPAYF | TGTGCCAGCAGTATGGCCGGGACTAGCGGGTTCCCGGCGTACTTC
TRBJ2-3 | - | TRBV19 | TRBD1 | CASSTADRSTDTQYF | TGTGCCAGTAGCACTGCGGACAGGAGCACAGATACGCAGTATTTT
TRBJ2-5 | - | TRBV29-1 | - | CSVGSEVTQYF | TGCAGCGTTGGGTCGGAGGTGACCCAGTACTTC